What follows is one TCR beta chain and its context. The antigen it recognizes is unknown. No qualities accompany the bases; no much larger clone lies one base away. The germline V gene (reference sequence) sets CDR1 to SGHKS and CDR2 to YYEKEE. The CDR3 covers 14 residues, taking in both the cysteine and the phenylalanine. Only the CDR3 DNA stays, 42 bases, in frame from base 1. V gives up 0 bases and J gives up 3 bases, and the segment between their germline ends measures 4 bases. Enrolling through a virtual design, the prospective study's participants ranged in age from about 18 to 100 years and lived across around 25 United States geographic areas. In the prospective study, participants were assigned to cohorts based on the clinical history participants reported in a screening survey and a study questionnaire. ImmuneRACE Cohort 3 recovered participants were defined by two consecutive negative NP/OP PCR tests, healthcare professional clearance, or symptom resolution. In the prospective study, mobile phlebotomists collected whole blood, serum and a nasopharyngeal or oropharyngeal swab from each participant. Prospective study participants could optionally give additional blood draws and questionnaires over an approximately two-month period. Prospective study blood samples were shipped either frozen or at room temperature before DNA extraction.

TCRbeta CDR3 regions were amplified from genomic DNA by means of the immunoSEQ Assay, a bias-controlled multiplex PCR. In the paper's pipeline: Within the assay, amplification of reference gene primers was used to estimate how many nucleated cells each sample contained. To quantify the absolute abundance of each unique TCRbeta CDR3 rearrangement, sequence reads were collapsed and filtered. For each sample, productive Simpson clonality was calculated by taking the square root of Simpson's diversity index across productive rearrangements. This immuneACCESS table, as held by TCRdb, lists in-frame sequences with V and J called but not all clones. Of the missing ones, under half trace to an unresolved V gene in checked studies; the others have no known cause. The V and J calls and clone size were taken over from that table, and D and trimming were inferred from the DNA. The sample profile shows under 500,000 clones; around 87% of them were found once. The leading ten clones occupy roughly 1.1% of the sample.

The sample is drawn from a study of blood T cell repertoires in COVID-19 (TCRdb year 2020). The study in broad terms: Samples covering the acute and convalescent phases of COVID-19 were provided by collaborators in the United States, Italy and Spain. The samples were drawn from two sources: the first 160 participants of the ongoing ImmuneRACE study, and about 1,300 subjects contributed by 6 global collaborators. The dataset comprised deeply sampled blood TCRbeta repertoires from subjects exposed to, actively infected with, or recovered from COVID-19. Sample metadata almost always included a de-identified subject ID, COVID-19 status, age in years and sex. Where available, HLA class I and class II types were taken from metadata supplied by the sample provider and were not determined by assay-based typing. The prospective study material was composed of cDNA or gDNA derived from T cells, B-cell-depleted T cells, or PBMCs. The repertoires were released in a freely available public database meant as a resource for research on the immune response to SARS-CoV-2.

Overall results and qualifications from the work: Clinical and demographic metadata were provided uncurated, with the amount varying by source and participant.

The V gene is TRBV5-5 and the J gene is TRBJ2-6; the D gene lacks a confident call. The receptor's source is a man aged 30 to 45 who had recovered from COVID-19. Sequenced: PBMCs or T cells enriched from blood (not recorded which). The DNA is TGTGCCAGCAGCTTGGATTATGGGGCCAACGTCCTGACTTTC. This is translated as CASSLDYGANVLTF.